This passage covers 3 T cell receptor beta chains from one sample sequenced in a study of CD8 T cells in ankylosing spondylitis. TCRdb used MiXCR to reprocess the 5' RACE reads, holding one entry per CDR3 protein. The table shows roughly 120,000 distinct CDR3 sequences, with roughly an eighth occurring only once. Source material: blood, either unsorted or a sorted T cell fraction (not recorded which). These receptors all come from a female donor with ankylosing spondylitis or in good health (not recorded which).

The V call is TRBV3-1, the J call TRBJ2-1; 10 nucleotides match TRBD2. Germline values: CDR1 LGHDT, CDR2 YNNKEL (reference sequence). J gave up 0 bases and V 6 bases, and 2 bases lay outside the gene matches. This CDR3 region has 15 residues. The CDR3 DNA reads as TGTGCCAGCAGGCCTAGCGGGAGCTCCTACAATGAGCAGTTCTTC. This translates into CASRPSGSSYNEQFF.

In this sample, this clonotype turned up a few times. The chain carries TRBV15 and TRBJ1-5; tentative D call: TRBD1 (5 bases). There are 15 residues in the CDR3. Trimming removed 0 bases at V and 7 bases at J, with 13 bases between. Germline-derived CDR1 and CDR2 are LNHNV and YYDKDF (reference sequence). CDR3 region: CATSRDKGLGQPQHF. CDR3 nucleotide sequence: TGTGCCACCAGCAGAGATAAGGGGCTCGGGCAGCCCCAGCATTTT.

The DNA for the CDR3 is TGTGCCAGCAGTCGACCCCCAGGGGAAGGTCAGCCCCAGCATTTT. It translates to CASSRPPGEGQPQHF. The chain uses TRBV28 and TRBJ1-5; D is possibly TRBD1 (6 bases). Germline loops: CDR1 MDHEN, CDR2 SYDVKM. Trimming left V 5 bases short and J 6 bases short, with 17 bases between. The CDR3 is made up of 15 amino acids.